This TCR beta chain was recovered during a study of human T cells and chemical hapten exposure. Trimming stripped 2 bases from V and 0 bases from J, with 11 bases between. This CDR3 is 17 amino acids long. Per the germline V gene, CDR1 is SGHAT and CDR2 is FQNNGV. Time point given: pre-sensitization, week 0. Treatment specified: therapeutic diphenylcyclopropenone sensitization with weekly scalp DPC. Total RNA was isolated from whole blood that had not been fractionated. TCRdb re-called the RACE reads through MiXCR, storing one row per CDR3 protein. This table has tens of thousands of distinct CDR3 sequences, 14% appearing once. Notes on the study in general: Sensitizing to DPC left TCRs with a frequency above 1 in 1000 unaltered.

Comment on this clonotype: The antigen is undetermined.

This specimen consisted of whole blood, obtained in connection with sensitization to the hapten diphenylcyclopropenone (DPC). This clonotype originated in a woman aged 50 to 60 with alopecia areata. Some clones in this sample may be carry-over from other donors' samples. The chain is built from TRBV11-2 and TRBJ1-6; D uncertain. Written as DNA, the CDR3 is TGTGCCAGCAGCTTAAAGGCAGCTAGCTCCTATAATTCACCCCTCCACTTT. Translating gives CASSLKAASSYNSPLHF.